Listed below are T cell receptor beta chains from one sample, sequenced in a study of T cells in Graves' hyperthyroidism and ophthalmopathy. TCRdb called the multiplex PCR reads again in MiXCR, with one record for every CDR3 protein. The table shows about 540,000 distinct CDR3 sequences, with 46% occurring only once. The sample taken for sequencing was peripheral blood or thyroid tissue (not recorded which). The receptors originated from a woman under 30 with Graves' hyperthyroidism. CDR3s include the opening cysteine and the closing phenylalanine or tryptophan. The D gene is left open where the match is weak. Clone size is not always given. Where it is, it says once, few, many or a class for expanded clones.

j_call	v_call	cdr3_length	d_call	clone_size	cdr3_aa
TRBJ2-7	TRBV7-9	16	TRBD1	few	CASSFTGTEISYEQYF
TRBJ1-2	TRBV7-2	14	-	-	CASSVRQGIYGYTF
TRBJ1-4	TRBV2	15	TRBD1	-	CASSPRQGLGEKLFF
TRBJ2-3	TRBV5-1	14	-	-	CASSLQGHTDTQYF
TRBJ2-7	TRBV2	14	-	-	CASTPGGRSYEQYF
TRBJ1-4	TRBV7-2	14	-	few	CASSPGRLNEKLFF
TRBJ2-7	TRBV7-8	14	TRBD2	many	CASSPTSGAYEQYF
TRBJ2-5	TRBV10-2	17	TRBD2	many	CASSESGLAELQETQYF
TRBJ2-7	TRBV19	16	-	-	CASSYSGARTSYEQYF
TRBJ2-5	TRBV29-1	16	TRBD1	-	CSVVRGDRAEWETQYF
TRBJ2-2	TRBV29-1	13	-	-	CSVEGRAYGELFF
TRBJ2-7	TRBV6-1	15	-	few	CASSPVALSSYEQYF
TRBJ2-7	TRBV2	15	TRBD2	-	CASTKEAGGAYEQYF
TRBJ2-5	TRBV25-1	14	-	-	CASNLGGGRETQYF
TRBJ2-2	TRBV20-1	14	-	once	CSARAGVNTGELFF
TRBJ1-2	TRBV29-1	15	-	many	CSVDFIGGGYYGYTF
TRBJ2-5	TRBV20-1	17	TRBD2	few	CSARDVVAGGMQETQYF
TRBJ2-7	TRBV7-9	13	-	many	CASSLAGAYEQYF
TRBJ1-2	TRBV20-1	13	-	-	CSARETDRYGYTF
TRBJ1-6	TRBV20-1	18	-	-	CSARDERTIDTYNSPLHF
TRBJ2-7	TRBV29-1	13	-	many	CSVVQGSAYEQYF
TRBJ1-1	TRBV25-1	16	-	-	CASSLASLGGGTEAFF
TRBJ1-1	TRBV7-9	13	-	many	CASSLEVGTEAFF
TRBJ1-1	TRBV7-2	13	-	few	CASSRTAATEAFF
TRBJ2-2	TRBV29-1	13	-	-	CSASGTEDGELFF
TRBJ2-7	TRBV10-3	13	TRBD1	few	CASRGTAPYEQYF
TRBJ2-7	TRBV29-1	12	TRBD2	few	CSLAGVDYEQYF
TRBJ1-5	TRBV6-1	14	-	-	CASSLFGGGQPQHF
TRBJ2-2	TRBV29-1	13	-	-	CSVLRQITGELSF
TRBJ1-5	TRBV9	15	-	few	CASSVGGGGNQPQHF
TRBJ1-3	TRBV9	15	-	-	CASSVGPGEGTTIYF
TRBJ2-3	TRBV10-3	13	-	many	CAISLDHTDTQYF
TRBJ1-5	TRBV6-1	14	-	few	CASSPGPYPQPQHF
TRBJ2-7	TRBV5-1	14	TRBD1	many	CASSFGTGGYEQYF
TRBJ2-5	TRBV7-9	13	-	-	CASETSQGLTQYF
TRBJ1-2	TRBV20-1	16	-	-	CSASDTNTEAFFGYTF
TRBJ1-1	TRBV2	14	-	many	CASSESGENTEAFF
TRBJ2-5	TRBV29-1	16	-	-	CSVEIGGQGLHETQYF
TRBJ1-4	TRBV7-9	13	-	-	CASSPAGSEKLFF
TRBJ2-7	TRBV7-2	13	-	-	CASRLRGAYEQYF
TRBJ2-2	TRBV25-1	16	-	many	CASSEGLGTYTGELFF
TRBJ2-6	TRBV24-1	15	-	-	CATSSGHSGANVLTF
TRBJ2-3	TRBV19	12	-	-	CASGFSTDTQYF
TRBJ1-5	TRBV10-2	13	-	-	CASSGQINQPQHF
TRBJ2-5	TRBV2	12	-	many	CASSNGMETQYF
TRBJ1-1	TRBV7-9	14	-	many	CASSQDRENTEAFF
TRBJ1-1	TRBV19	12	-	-	CASTDPGTEAFF
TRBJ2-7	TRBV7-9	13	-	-	CASSLGGRDTQYF
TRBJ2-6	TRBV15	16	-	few	CATSGSSGSGANVLTF
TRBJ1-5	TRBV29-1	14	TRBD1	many	CSAAGGGGNQPQHF
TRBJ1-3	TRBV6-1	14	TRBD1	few	CASSKQGSGNTIYF
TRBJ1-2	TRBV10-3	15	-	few	CASSTLDPVYYGYTF
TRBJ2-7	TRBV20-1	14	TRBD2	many	CSARTGGPMDEQYF
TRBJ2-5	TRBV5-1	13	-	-	CASSRDGNQPQYF
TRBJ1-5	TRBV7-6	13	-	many	CASSLEIDQPQHF